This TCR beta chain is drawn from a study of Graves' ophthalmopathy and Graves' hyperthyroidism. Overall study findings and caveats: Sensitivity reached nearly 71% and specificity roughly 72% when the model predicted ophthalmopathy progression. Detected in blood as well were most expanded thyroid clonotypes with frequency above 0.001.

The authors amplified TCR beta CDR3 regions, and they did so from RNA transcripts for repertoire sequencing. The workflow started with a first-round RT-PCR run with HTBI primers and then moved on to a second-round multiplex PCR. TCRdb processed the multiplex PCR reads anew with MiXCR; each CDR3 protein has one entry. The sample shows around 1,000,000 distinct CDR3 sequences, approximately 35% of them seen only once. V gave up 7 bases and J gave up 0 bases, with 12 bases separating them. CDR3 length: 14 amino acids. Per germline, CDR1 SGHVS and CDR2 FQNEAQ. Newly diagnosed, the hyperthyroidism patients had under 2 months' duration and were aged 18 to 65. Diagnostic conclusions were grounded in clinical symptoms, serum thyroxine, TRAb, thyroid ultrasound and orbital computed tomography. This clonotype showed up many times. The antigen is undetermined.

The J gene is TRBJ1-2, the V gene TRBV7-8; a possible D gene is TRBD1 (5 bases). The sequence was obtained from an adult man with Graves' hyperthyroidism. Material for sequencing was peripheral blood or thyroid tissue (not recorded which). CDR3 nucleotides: TGTGCCAGCAACTCCCCGGACACTAACTATGGCTACACCTTC. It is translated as CASNSPDTNYGYTF.